This T cell receptor beta chain stems from a study of T cells in lung cancer brain metastases. About the research overall: About 85% of the roughly 20 patients had a tobacco use history. Most patients, about 90% of the 20, got no therapy between primary and metastasis resection. Study-level findings and limits: Paired primaries held more unique productive clones than brain metastases (median roughly 4,600 versus 1,500). Few clones were shared between paired lesions (mean Morisita roughly 0.23); most were lesion-specific.

Profiling relied on immunoSEQ multiplex PCR, and the TCRdb table lists in-frame clones only, not all of them. The table lists around 700 clones, 85% of them singletons. Germline V gene data show CDR1 as SGHNT and CDR2 as YYREEE (reference sequence). The V end was cut by 1 base, the J end by 1 base, with 3 bases between. This CDR3 contains 12 residues. Details on this clone: Its specificity is unknown.

The rearrangement joins TRBV5-4 to TRBJ2-7, with D hard to call. Sequences were obtained from tumor tissue from a brain metastasis. This clonotype was obtained from a man aged 65 to 79 with non-small cell lung cancer that had spread to the brain. The CDR3 sequence is CASSLLSYEQYF. The CDR3 coding sequence is TGTGCCAGCAGCTTGTTGTCCTACGAGCAGTACTTC. Supplemented by reference TRBV5-4 and TRBJ2-7, the full variable domain reads ETGVTQSPTHLIKTRGQQVTLRCSSQSGHNTVSWYQQALGQGPQFIFQYYREEENGRGNFPPRFSGLQFPNYSSELNVNALELDDSALYLCASSLLSYEQYFGPGTRLTVT.